This T cell receptor beta chain was sequenced for a study of response to subunit inactivated influenza vaccine. MiXCR, applied by TCRdb to the RT-PCR reads, yields one record per CDR3 protein. The repertoire includes roughly 500,000 distinct CDR3 sequences, approximately 24% of them detected once, and roughly 2.8% sits in the top ten. V lost 8 bases and J 4 bases, leaving 15 bases between the germline ends. The CDR3 has 14 residues. These same records also appear under a second study, on T cells expressing NK-cell markers. That source notes: The authors made TCR beta cDNA libraries by 5'RACE template switching. This switching added a universal primer site and UMIs. Underlying the TCR beta repertoires were sorted CD3+CD56+NKG2C+, CD3+CD56+NKG2C- and CD3+CD56-NKG2C+ T cells. Within the sequenced cohort of eight donors, seven exhibited HCMV seropositivity and one was seronegative. In about six donors, dominant CD3+CD56+NKG2C+ clones formed 1.0-7.0% of CD8+ cells. A handful of donors showed these clonotypes also leading the CD3+CD56-NKG2C+ fraction.

The clonotype was recovered from a middle-aged man who received an inactivated influenza vaccine. This sample comprised CD4+ T cells sorted from PBMCs, obtained roughly 13 days after vaccination. The chain carries TRBV12-3 or TRBV12-4 and TRBJ2-1; D is possibly TRBD1 (6 bases). The chain's CDR3 is CASRSQGLYNEQFF. CDR3 DNA: TGTGCCAGCCGATCCCAGGGGCTTTACAATGAGCAGTTCTTC.